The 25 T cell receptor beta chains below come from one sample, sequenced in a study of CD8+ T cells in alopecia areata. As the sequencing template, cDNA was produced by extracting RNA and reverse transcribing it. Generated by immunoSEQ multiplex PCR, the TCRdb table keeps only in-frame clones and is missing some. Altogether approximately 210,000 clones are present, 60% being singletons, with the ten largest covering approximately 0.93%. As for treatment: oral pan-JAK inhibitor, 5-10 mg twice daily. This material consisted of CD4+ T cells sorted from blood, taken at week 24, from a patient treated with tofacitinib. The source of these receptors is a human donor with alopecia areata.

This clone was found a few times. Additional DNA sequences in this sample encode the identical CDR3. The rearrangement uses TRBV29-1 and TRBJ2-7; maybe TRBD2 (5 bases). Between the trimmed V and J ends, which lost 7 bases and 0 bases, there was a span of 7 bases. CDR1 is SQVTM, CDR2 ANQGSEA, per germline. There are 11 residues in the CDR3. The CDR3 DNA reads TGCAGCGCCGGGAACTCCTACGAGCAGTACTTC. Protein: CSAGNSYEQYF.

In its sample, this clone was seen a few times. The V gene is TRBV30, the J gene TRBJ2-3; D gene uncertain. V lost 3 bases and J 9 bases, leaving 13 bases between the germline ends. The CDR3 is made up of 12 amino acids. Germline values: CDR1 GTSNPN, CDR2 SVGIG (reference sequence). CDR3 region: CAWSLRSLTQYF. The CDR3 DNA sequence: TGTGCCTGGAGCCTTCGGTCCCTCACGCAGTATTTT.

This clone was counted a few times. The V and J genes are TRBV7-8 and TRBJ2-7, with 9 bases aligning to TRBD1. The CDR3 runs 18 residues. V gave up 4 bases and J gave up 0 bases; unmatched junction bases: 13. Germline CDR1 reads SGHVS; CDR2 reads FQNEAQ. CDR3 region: CASSWESGTGFGSYEQYF. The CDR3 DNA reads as TGTGCCAGCAGCTGGGAGTCCGGGACAGGGTTCGGCTCCTACGAGCAGTACTTC.

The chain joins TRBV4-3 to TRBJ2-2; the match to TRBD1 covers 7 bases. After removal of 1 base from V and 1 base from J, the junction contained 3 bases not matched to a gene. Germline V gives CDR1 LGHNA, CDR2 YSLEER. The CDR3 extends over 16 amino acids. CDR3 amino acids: CASSQAGGWNTGELFF. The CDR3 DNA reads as TGCGCCAGCAGCCAAGCAGGGGGATGGAACACCGGGGAGCTGTTTTTT.

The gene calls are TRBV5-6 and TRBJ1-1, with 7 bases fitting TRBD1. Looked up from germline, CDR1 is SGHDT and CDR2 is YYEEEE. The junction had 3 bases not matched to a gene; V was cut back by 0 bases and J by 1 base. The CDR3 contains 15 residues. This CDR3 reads CASSLVDRKNTEAFF. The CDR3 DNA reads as TGTGCCAGCAGCTTGGTGGACAGGAAGAACACTGAAGCTTTCTTT.

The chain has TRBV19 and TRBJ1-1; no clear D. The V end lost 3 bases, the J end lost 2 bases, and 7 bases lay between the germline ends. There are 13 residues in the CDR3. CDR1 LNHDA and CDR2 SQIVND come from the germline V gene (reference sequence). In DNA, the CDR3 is TGTGCCAGTAGTATCCTAGGAAACACTGAAGCTTTCTTT. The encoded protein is CASSILGNTEAFF.

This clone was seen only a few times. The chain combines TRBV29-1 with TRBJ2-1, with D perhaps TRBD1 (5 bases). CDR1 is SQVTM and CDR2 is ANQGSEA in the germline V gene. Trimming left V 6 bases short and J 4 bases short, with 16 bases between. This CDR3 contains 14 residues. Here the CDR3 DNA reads TGCAGCGTCCGAGGTAGGGGTTCGTACAATGAGCAGTTCTTC. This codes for CSVRGRGSYNEQFF.

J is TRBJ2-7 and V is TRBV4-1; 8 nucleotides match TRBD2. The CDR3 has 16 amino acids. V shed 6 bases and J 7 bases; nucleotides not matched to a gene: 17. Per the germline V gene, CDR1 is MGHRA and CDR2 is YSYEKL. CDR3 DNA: TGCGCCAGCAGTCCGGGAGGGGGGGGTATTGCGTGGGAGCAGTACTTC. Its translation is CASSPGGGGIAWEQYF.

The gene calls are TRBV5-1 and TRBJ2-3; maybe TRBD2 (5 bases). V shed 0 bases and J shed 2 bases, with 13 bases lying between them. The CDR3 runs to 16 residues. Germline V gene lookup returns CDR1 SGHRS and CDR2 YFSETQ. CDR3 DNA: TGCGCCAGCAGCTTGGTCGGGGAACGGAACACAGATACGCAGTATTTT. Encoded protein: CASSLVGERNTDTQYF.

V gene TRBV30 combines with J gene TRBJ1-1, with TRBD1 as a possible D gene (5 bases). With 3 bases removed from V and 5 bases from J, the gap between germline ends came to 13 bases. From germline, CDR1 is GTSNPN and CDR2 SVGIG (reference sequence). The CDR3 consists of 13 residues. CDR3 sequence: CAWSLMGETEAFF. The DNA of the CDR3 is TGTGCCTGGAGCCTGATGGGGGAGACTGAAGCTTTCTTT.

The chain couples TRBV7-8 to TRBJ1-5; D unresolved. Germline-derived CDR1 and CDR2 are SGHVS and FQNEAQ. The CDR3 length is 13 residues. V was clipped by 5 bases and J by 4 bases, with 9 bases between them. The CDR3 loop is CASSPTRNQPQHF. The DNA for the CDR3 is TGTGCCAGCAGCCCGACAAGGAATCAGCCCCAGCATTTT. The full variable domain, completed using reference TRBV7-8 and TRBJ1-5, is GAGVSQSPRYKVAKRGQDVALRCDPISGHVSLFWYQQALGQGPEFLTYFQNEAQLDKSGLPSDRFFAERPEGSVSTLKIQRTQQEDSAVYLCASSPTRNQPQHFGDGTRLSIL.

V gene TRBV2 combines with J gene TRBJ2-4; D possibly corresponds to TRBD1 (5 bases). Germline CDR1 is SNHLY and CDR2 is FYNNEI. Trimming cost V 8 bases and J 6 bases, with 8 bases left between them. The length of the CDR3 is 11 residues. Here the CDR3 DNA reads TGTGCCAGCGGCCAGGGAAACATTCAGTACTTC. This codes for CASGQGNIQYF.

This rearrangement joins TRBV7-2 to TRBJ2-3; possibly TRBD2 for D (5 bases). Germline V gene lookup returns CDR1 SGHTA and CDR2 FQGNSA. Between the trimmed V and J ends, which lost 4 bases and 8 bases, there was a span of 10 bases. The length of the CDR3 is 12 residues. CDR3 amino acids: CASSSLAATQYF. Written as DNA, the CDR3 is TGTGCCAGCAGCTCCCTAGCTGCTACGCAGTATTTT. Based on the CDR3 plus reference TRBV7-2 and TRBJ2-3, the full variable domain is GAGVSQSPSNKVTEKGKDVELRCDPISGHTALYWYRQSLGQGLEFLIYFQGNSAPDKSGLPSDRFSAERTGGSVSTLTIQRTQQEDSAVYLCASSSLAATQYFGPGTRLTVL.

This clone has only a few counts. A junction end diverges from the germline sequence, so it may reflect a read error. As DNA, the CDR3 is TGCAGCATTGACGGCAACCAAGAGACCCAGTACTTC. Translating it yields CSIDGNQETQYF. J is TRBJ2-5 and V is TRBV29-1; no definite D call. The CDR3 sequence is 12 residues long. Germline values: CDR1 SQVTM, CDR2 ANQGSEA.

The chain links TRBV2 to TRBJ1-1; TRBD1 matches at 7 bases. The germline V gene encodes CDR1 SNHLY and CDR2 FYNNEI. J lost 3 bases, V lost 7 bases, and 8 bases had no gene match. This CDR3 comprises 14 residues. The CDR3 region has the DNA TGTGCCAGCATTATGACAGGGACTTACACTGAAGCTTTCTTT. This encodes CASIMTGTYTEAFF.

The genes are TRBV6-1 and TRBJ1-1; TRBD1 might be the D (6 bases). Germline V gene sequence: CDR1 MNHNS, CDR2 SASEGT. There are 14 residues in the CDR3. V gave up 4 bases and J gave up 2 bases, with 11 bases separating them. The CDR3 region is CASSARGANTEAFF. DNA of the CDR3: TGTGCCAGCAGTGCAAGGGGGGCCAACACTGAAGCTTTCTTT.

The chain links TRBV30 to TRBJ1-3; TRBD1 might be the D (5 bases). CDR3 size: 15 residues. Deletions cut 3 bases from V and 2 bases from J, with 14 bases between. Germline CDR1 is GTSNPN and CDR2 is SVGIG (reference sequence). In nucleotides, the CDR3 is TGTGCCTGGAGCCCCCTAGGGACTACTGGAAACACCATATATTTT. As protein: CAWSPLGTTGNTIYF.

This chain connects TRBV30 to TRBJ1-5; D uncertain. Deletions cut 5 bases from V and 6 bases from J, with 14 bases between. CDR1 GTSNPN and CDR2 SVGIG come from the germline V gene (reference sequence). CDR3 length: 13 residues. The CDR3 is CAWAGALGQPQHF. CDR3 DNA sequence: TGTGCCTGGGCTGGCGCCTTAGGTCAGCCCCAGCATTTT.

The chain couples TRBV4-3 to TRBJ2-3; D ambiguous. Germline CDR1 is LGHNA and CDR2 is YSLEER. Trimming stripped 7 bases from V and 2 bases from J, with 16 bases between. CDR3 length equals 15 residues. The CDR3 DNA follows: TGCGCCAGCACCTTACCGTTCAGGAACACAGATACGCAGTATTTT. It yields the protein CASTLPFRNTDTQYF.

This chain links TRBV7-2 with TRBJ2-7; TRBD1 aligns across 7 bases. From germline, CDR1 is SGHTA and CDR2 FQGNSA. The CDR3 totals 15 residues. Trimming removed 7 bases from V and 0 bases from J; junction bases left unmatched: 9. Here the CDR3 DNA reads TGTGCCAGCACCCAAGACAGGGCTACCTCCTACGAGCAGTACTTC. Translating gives CASTQDRATSYEQYF.

In DNA, the CDR3 is TGTGCCAGCAGTGACCTAGGACAGATCCGAGCTTTCTTT. It yields the protein CASSDLGQIRAFF. This chain connects TRBV25-1 to TRBJ1-1; TRBD1 is a possible D gene (6 bases). This CDR3 contains 13 residues. CDR1 is MGHDK, CDR2 SYGVNS, per germline. V lost 3 bases, J lost 10 bases, and 15 bases lay in between.

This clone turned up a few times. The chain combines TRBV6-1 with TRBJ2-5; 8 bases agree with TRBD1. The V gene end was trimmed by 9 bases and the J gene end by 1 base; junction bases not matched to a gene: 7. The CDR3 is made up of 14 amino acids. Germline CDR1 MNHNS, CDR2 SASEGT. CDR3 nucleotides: TGTGCCAGTCACAGGGGGGACCTCCAAGAGACCCAGTACTTC. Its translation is CASHRGDLQETQYF.

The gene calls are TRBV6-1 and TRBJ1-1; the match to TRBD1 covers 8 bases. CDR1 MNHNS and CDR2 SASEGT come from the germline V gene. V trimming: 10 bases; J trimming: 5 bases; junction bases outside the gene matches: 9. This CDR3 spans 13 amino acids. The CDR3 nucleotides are TGTGCCACCTCGGGACAGGAGGCTACTGAAGCTTTCTTT. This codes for CATSGQEATEAFF.

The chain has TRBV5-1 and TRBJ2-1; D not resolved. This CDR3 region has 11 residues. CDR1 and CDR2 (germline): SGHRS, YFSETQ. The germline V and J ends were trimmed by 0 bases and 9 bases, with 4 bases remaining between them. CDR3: CASSLESEQFF. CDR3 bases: TGCGCCAGCAGCTTGGAGAGTGAGCAGTTCTTC.

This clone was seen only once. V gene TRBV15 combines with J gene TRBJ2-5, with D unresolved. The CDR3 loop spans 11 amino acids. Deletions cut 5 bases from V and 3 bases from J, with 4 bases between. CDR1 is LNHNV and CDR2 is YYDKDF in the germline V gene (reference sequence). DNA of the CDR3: TGTGCCACCAGCTTAAAAGAGACCCAGTACTTC. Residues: CATSLKETQYF. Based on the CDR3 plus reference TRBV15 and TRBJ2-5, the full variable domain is DAMVIQNPRYQVTQFGKPVTLSCSQTLNHNVMYWYQQKSSQAPKLLFHYYDKDFNNEADTPDNFQSRRPNTSFCFLDIRSPGLGDTAMYLCATSLKETQYFGPGTRLLVL.